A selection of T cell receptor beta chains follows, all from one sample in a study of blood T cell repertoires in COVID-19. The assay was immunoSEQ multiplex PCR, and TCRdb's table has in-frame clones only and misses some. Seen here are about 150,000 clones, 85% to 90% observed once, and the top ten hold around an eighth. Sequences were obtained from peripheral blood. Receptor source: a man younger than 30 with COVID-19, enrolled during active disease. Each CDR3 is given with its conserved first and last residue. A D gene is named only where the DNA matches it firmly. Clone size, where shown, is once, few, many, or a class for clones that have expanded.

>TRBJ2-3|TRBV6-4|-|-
CASSRSGVVTDTQYF
TGTGCCAGCAGTCGTTCGGGAGTAGTGACAGATACGCAGTATTTT
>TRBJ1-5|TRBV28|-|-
CASSEIDSYSNQPQHF
TGTGCCAGCAGTGAAATAGACAGCTATAGCAATCAGCCCCAGCATTTT
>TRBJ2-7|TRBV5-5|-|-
CASSGGTAVSYEQYF
TGTGCCAGCAGCGGAGGGACCGCCGTTTCCTACGAGCAGTACTTC
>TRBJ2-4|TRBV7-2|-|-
CASSLVGNAKNIQYF
TGTGCCAGCAGCTTAGTTGGCAACGCCAAAAACATTCAGTACTTC
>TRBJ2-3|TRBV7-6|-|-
CASSLARGYTTDTQYF
TGTGCCAGCAGCTTAGCGAGAGGATATACCACAGATACGCAGTATTTT
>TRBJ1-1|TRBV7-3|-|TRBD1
CASSLGQGGFLRNTEAFF
TGTGCCAGCAGCTTAGGACAGGGGGGATTCCTCAGGAACACTGAAGCTTTCTTT
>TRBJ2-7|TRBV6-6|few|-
CASSYEKYYEQYF
TGTGCCAGCAGTTACGAGAAATACTACGAGCAGTACTTC
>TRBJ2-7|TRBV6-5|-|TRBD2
CASTGAGAAYEQYF
TGTGCCAGCACGGGAGCGGGAGCCGCCTACGAGCAGTACTTC
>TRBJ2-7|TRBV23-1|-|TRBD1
CASKSDRGGPYEQYF
TGCGCCAGCAAGTCCGACAGGGGGGGCCCCTACGAGCAGTACTTC
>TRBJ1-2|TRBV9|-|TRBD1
CASSVAGGSGYTF
TGTGCCAGCAGCGTAGCAGGGGGAAGTGGCTACACCTTC
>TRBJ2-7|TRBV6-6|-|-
CASSIRRERSYEQYF
TGTGCCAGCAGTATCCGACGGGAACGCTCCTACGAGCAGTACTTC
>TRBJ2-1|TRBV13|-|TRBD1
CASSPDRGQSNEQFF
TGTGCCAGCAGCCCTGACAGGGGGCAGAGCAATGAGCAGTTCTTC
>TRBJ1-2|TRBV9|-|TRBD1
CASNRDSNYGYTF
TGTGCCAGCAACCGGGACAGCAACTATGGCTACACCTTC
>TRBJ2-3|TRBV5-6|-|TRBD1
CASSYPGQGTDTQYF
TGTGCCAGCAGCTATCCGGGACAGGGTACAGATACGCAGTATTTT
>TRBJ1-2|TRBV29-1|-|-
CSVDRDNGFPNYGYTF
TGCAGCGTGGATCGGGACAATGGGTTTCCTAACTATGGCTACACCTTC
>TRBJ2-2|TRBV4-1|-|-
CASSQVVAIPGELFF
TGCGCCAGCAGCCAAGTGGTCGCGATCCCCGGGGAGCTGTTTTTT
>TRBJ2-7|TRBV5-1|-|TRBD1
CASSLRDSPHEQYF
TGCGCCAGCAGCTTGCGGGACAGCCCCCACGAGCAGTACTTC
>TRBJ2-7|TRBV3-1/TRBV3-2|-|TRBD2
CASSQDGASGRMTYEQYF
TGTGCCAGCAGCCAAGATGGGGCTAGCGGGAGGATGACCTACGAGCAGTACTTC
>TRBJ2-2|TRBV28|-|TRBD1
CASRTGQVVIGELFF
TGTGCCAGCAGAACGGGACAGGTGGTAATCGGGGAGCTGTTTTTT
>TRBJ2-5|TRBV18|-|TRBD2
CASSPRGTSEETQYF
TGTGCCAGCTCACCCAGGGGGACTAGCGAAGAGACCCAGTACTTC
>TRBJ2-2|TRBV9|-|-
CASSVAKNTGELFF
TGTGCCAGCAGCGTAGCCAAGAACACCGGGGAGCTGTTTTTT
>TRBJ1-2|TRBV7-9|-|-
CASIKLRTALNVYGYTF
TGTGCCAGCATCAAACTGAGGACAGCATTGAACGTCTATGGCTACACCTTC
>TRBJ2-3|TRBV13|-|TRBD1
CASSPYRGQDTQYF
TGTGCCAGCAGCCCATACAGGGGGCAAGATACGCAGTATTTT
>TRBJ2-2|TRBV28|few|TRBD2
CASTPLWLAGVLDTGELFF
TGTGCCAGCACTCCTTTGTGGCTAGCGGGAGTGCTTGACACCGGGGAGCTGTTTTTT
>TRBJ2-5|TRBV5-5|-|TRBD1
CASTTNRGWETQYF
TGTGCCAGCACCACAAACAGGGGTTGGGAGACCCAGTACTTC
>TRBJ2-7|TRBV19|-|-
CASSIRQGTYEQYF
TGTGCCAGTAGTATTAGGCAGGGCACCTACGAGCAGTACTTC
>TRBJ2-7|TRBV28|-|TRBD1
CASSLPGTGLNEQYF
TGTGCCAGCAGCCTCCCCGGGACAGGGCTGAACGAGCAGTACTTC
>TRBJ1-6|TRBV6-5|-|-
CASNKRRDGGSLHF
TGTGCCAGCAATAAAAGGCGGGACGGAGGGTCCCTCCACTTT
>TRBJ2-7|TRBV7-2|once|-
CASSLRGGPYEQYF
TGTGCCAGCAGCTTAAGGGGGGGTCCCTACGAGCAGTACTTC
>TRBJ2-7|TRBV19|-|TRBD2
CARAPAGAPYEQYF
TGTGCCAGGGCACCAGCGGGAGCCCCCTACGAGCAGTACTTC
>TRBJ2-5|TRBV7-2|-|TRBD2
CASSLGTSGSRETQYF
TGTGCCAGCAGCTTAGGGACTAGCGGGAGTAGAGAGACCCAGTACTTC
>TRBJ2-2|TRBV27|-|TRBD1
CASRSRRQGFDTGELFF
TGTGCCAGCAGATCGAGGAGACAGGGGTTTGACACCGGGGAGCTGTTTTTT
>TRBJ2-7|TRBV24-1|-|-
CATSDLRDSLGEQYF
TGTGCCACCAGTGATTTGAGGGACTCTCTCGGCGAGCAGTACTTC
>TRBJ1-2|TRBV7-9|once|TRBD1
CASSLSTDRGQFPPF
TGTGCCAGCAGCTTAAGTACCGACAGGGGGCAATTCCCACCTTTC